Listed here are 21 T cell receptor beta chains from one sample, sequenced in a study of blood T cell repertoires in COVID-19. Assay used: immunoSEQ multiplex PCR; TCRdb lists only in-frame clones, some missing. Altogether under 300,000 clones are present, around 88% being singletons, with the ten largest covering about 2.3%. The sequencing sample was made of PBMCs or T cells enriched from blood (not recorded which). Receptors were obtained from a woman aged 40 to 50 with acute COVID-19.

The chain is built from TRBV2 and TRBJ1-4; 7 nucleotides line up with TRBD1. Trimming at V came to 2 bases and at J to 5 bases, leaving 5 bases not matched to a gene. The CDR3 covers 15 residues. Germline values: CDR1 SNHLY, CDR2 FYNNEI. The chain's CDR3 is CASSEQGVRNEKLFF. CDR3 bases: TGTGCCAGCAGTGAACAGGGGGTACGGAATGAAAAACTGTTTTTT.

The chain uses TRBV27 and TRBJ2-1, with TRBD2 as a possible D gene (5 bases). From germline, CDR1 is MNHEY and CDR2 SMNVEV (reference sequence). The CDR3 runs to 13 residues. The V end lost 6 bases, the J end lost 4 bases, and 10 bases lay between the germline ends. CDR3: CASSRAAYNEQFF. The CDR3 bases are TGTGCCAGCAGCAGAGCGGCATACAATGAGCAGTTCTTC.

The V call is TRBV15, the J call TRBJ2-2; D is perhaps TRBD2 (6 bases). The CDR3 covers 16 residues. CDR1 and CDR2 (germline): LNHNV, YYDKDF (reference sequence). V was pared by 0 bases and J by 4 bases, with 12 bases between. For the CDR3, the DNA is TGTGCCACCAGCAGAGATCCTGGGGGGAGCACCGGGGAGCTGTTTTTT. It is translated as CATSRDPGGSTGELFF. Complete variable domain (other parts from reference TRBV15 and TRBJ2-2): DAMVIQNPRYQVTQFGKPVTLSCSQTLNHNVMYWYQQKSSQAPKLLFHYYDKDFNNEADTPDNFQSRRPNTSFCFLDIRSPGLGDTAMYLCATSRDPGGSTGELFFGEGSRLTVL.

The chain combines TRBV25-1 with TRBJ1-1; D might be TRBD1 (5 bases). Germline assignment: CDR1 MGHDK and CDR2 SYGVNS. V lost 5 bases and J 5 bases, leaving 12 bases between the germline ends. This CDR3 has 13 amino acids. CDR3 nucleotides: TGTGCCAGCAGTAGGCAGGGTAGGACTGAAGCTTTCTTT. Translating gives CASSRQGRTEAFF.

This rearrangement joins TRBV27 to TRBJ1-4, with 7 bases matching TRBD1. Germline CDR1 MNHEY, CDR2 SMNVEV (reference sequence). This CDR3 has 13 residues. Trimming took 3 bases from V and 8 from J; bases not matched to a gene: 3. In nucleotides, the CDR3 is TGTGCCAGCAGTTTTGACAGGGAGGAAAAACTGTTTTTT. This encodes CASSFDREEKLFF.

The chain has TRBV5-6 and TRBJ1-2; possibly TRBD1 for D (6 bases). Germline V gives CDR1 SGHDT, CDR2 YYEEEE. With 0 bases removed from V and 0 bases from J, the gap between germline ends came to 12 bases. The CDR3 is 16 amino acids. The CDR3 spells CASSLADSFTNYGYTF. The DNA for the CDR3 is TGTGCCAGCAGCTTGGCGGACAGCTTTACTAACTATGGCTACACCTTC. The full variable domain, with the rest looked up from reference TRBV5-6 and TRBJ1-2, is DAGVTQSPTHLIKTRGQQVTLRCSPKSGHDTVSWYQQALGQGPQFIFQYYEEEERQRGNFPDRFSGHQFPNYSSELNVNALLLGDSALYLCASSLADSFTNYGYTFGSGTRLTVV.

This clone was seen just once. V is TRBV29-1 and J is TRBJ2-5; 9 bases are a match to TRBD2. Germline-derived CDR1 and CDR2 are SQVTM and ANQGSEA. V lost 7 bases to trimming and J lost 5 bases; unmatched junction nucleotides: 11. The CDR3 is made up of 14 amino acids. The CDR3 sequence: CSACGTSRAETQYF. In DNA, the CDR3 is TGCAGCGCCTGTGGGACTAGCAGGGCGGAGACCCAGTACTTC.

CDR3 sequence reads: CASSTSSGGAVEQFF. Here the CDR3 DNA reads TGTGCCAGCAGCACCTCTAGCGGGGGGGCCGTCGAGCAGTTCTTC. The gene calls are TRBV3-1 (or the pseudogene TRBV3-2) and TRBJ2-1, with 12 positions matching TRBD2. V dropped 5 bases and J dropped 10; count of bases not matched to a gene: 9. This CDR3 comprises 15 residues. CDR1 LGHDT and CDR2 YNNKEL come from the germline V gene (reference sequence).

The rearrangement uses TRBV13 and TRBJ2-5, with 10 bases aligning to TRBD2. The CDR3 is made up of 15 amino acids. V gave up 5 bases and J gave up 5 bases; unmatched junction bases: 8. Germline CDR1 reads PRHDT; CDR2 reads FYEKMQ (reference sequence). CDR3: CASSMLAGEGETQYF. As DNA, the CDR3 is TGTGCCAGCAGCATGCTAGCGGGGGAAGGGGAGACCCAGTACTTC.

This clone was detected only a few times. CDR3 loop: CAWRIQGQSNYGYTF. The CDR3, as DNA: TGTGCCTGGAGGATACAGGGGCAGAGTAACTATGGCTACACCTTC. V is TRBV30 and J is TRBJ1-2; 7 nucleotides agree with TRBD1. Germline V gene sequence: CDR1 GTSNPN, CDR2 SVGIG (reference sequence). J was trimmed by 1 base and V by 3 bases; bases with no gene match: 8. The CDR3 covers 15 residues.

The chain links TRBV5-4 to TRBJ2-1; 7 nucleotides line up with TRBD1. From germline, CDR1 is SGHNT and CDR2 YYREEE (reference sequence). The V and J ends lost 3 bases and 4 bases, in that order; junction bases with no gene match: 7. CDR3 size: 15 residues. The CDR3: CASSSPLGQYNEQFF. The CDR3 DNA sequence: TGTGCCAGCAGCTCCCCCCTGGGACAGTACAATGAGCAGTTCTTC.

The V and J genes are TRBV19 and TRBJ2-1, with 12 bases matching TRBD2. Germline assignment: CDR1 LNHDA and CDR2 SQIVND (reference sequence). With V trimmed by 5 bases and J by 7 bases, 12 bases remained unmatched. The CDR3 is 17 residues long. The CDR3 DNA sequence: TGTGCCAGTAGTGGAGCCCCGACTAGCGGGAGTCGAAATGAGCAGTTCTTC. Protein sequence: CASSGAPTSGSRNEQFF.

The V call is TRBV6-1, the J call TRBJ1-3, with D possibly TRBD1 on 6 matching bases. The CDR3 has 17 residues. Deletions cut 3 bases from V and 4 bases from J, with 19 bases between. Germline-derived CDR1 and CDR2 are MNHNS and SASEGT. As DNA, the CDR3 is TGTGCCAGCAGTGAGCGAACCACAGGGTCCGCGGGAAACACCATATATTTT. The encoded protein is CASSERTTGSAGNTIYF.

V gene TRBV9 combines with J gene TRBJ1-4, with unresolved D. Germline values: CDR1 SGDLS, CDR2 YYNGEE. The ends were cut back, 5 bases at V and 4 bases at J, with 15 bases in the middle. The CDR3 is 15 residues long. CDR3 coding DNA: TGTGCCAGCAGGGTGTGGTTTGAGAGTAATGAAAAACTGTTTTTT. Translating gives CASRVWFESNEKLFF.

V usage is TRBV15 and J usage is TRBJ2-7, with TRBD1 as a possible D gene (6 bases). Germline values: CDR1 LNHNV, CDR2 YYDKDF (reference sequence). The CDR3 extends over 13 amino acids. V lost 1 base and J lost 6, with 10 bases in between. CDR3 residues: CATSRVQGREQYF. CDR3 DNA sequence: TGTGCCACCAGCAGAGTTCAGGGGCGCGAGCAGTACTTC.

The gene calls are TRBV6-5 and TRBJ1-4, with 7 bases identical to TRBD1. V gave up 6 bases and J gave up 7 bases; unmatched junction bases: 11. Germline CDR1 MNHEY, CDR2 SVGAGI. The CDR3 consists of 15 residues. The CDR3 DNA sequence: TGTGCCAGCAGACCAGGACAGGATAGGGCTGAAAAACTGTTTTTT. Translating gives CASRPGQDRAEKLFF.

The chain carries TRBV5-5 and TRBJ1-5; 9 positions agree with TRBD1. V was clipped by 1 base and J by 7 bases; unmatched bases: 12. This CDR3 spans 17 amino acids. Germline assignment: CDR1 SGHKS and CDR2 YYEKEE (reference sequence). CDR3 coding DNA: TGTGCCAGCAGCTTGTTCACAGGGGGCTCTACGGGCCAGCCCCAGCATTTT. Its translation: CASSLFTGGSTGQPQHF. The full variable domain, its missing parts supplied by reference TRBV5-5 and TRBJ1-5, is DAGVTQSPTHLIKTRGQQVTLRCSPISGHKSVSWYQQVLGQGPQFIFQYYEKEERGRGNFPDRFSARQFPNYSSELNVNALLLGDSALYLCASSLFTGGSTGQPQHFGDGTRLSIL.

CDR3 DNA: TGCGCCAGCAGTGAGAACGGACTAGCGGGGCCAGATACGCAGTATTTT. As protein: CASSENGLAGPDTQYF. The rearrangement uses TRBV10-2 and TRBJ2-3; TRBD2 aligns across 12 bases. Germline assignment: CDR1 WSHSY and CDR2 SAAADI. The CDR3 totals 16 residues. Losses at the gene ends were 2 bases for V and 4 bases for J; bases not matched to a gene: 4.

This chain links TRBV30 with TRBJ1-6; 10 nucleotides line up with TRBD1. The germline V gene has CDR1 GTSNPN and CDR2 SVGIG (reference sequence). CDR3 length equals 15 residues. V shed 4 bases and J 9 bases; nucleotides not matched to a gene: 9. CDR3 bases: TGTGCCTGGATCCCAACCGGGACAGGGGTTTCACCCCTCCACTTT. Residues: CAWIPTGTGVSPLHF.

CDR3 coding DNA: TGTGCCAGCAGCTTAGAACAGGGATCTTACACCTTC. It specifies CASSLEQGSYTF. This chain joins TRBV7-9 and TRBJ1-2; possible D gene TRBD1, 6 bases. The length of the CDR3 is 12 residues. The V and J ends lost 1 base and 11 bases respectively, with 11 bases between them. Germline values: CDR1 SEHNR, CDR2 FQNEAQ (reference sequence). Complete variable domain (other parts from reference TRBV7-9 and TRBJ1-2): DTGVSQNPRHKITKRGQNVTFRCDPISEHNRLYWYRQTLGQGPEFLTYFQNEAQLEKSRLLSDRFSAERPKGSFSTLEIQRTEQGDSAMYLCASSLEQGSYTFGSGTRLTVV.

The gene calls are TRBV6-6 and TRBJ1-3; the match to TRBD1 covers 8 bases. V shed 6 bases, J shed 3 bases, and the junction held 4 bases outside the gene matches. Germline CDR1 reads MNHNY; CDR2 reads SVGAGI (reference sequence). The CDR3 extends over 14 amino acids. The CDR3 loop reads CASSRGLSGNTIYF. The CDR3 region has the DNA TGTGCCAGCAGCAGGGGGCTCAGTGGAAACACCATATATTTT.